The 10 T cell receptor beta chains presented below share a single source sample, sequenced in a study of blood T cell repertoires in COVID-19. The method was immunoSEQ multiplex PCR; TCRdb's version includes in-frame clones alone and lacks a portion of them. The sample consists of roughly 220,000 clones, roughly 80% of them appearing once. Sequencing was carried out using peripheral blood. Receptors originate from a woman aged 80 or over with COVID-19, enrolled during active disease.

The chain combines TRBV7-8 with TRBJ1-1; D not certain. V was shortened by 6 bases and J by 3 bases, with 17 bases between the two germline ends. Germline V gives CDR1 SGHVS, CDR2 FQNEAQ. CDR3 size: 15 residues. This CDR3 is CASRLYNYRDTEAFF. CDR3 DNA sequence: TGTGCCAGCAGACTATATAACTATCGAGACACTGAAGCTTTCTTT. The full variable domain, its missing parts supplied by reference TRBV7-8 and TRBJ1-1, is GAGVSQSPRYKVAKRGQDVALRCDPISGHVSLFWYQQALGQGPEFLTYFQNEAQLDKSGLPSDRFFAERPEGSVSTLKIQRTQQEDSAVYLCASRLYNYRDTEAFFGQGTRLTVV.

The rearrangement joins TRBV5-1 to TRBJ1-2, with 11 bases fitting TRBD1. Germline V gives CDR1 SGHRS, CDR2 YFSETQ. The CDR3 loop spans 18 amino acids. With V trimmed by 0 bases and J by 4 bases, 11 bases remained unmatched. CDR3 nucleotide sequence: TGCGCCAGCAGCTTGGATTCCCGGGACAGGGGGTATAGCTATGGCTACACCTTC. This sequence encodes CASSLDSRDRGYSYGYTF.

This chain uses TRBV28 with TRBJ1-1, with D perhaps matching TRBD1 (5 bases). This CDR3 has 14 amino acids. Trimming pared 3 bases from V and 10 bases from J, leaving 18 bases between. Per germline, CDR1 MDHEN and CDR2 SYDVKM. The CDR3 DNA is TGTGCCAGCAGTTTCTCGACCATTAACGGGGGAGCTTTCTTT. Amino acid sequence: CASSFSTINGGAFF. Supplemented by reference TRBV28 and TRBJ1-1, the full variable domain reads DVKVTQSSRYLVKRTGEKVFLECVQDMDHENMFWYRQDPGLGLRLIYFSYDVKMKEKGDIPEGYSVSREKKERFSLILESASTNQTSMYLCASSFSTINGGAFFGQGTRLTVV.

The chain links TRBV5-4 to TRBJ2-7, with 7 bases matching TRBD1. J gave up 4 bases and V 4 bases, and 5 bases lay outside the gene matches. Germline values: CDR1 SGHNT, CDR2 YYREEE (reference sequence). The CDR3 consists of 13 residues. The CDR3 reads CASSLGQQYEQYF. In DNA, the CDR3 is TGTGCCAGCAGCCTGGGACAGCAATACGAGCAGTACTTC.

For this clone: Germline is not matched at one junction end, which may reflect a read error. The chain has TRBV4-1 and TRBJ1-2; the D is unclear. CDR1 and CDR2 (germline): MGHRA, YSYEKL. The CDR3 covers 14 residues. CDR3 DNA sequence: TGCGCCAGCAGTCAAGGCGGGCAGCTCAGAGGCTACACCTTC. Encoded protein: CASSQGGQLRGYTF.

The table lists this clone with a few counts. The V call is TRBV9, the J call TRBJ2-7; D remains ambiguous. CDR1 and CDR2 (germline): SGDLS, YYNGEE. V was pared by 0 bases and J by 7 bases, with 11 bases between. The CDR3 is 13 amino acids. DNA of the CDR3: TGTGCCAGCAGCGTAGATGGTCCTAGGGAGCAGTACTTC. Amino acids: CASSVDGPREQYF.

This chain links TRBV21-1 with TRBJ1-2; the table assigns TRBD1, which was not confirmed against the DNA. TRBV21-1 is designated a pseudogene. CDR3 length: 16 amino acids. CDR3 in amino acids: CASSCAGQGGNYGYTF. CDR3 bases: TGTGCCAGCAGCTGCGCGGGACAGGGCGGTAACTATGGCTACACCTTC.

This chain links TRBV7-3 with TRBJ2-7; D is undetermined. Trimming took off 5 bases at V and 7 bases at J, with 15 bases between the two ends. From germline, CDR1 is SGHTA and CDR2 FQGTGA. There are 13 residues in the CDR3. The CDR3 coding sequence is TGTGCCAGCAGCCCAGACCCCTTGAGGGAGCAGTACTTC. Translating it yields CASSPDPLREQYF.

CDR3 coding DNA: TGTGCCAGCAGCCCCATGACAGGGGGAAGGTCTGGGGCCAACGTCCTGACTTTC. This gives the protein CASSPMTGGRSGANVLTF. V and J are TRBV21-1 and TRBJ2-6; the D call of TRBD1 is as the table states it, not checked on the DNA. TRBV21-1 is a pseudogene segment. The CDR3 is 18 residues long.

V is TRBV5-1 and J is TRBJ2-5; TRBD1 matches 7 bases. The trim removed 6 bases at V and 4 bases at J, leaving 9 bases unmatched. Germline CDR1 and CDR2: SGHRS and YFSETQ. The CDR3 consists of 14 residues. This CDR3 reads CASTRLTGAETQYF. Written as DNA, the CDR3 is TGCGCCAGCACCCGTTTAACAGGGGCAGAGACCCAGTACTTC.